This section outlines one T cell receptor beta chain sequence together with its context. The antigen remains undetermined. This specimen comes from a study of cytomegalovirus exposure and HLA in healthy donors. Points from the study as a whole: Most TCR beta V segments were productive about 87% or about 30% of the time in an earlier analysis.

Primers included in the PCR were 60 Vbeta and 13 Jbeta primers. Produced via immunoSEQ multiplex PCR; TCRdb's table is partial and in-frame only. The repertoire includes under 200,000 clones, about 85% of them detected once, and about 3.8% sits in the top ten. The germline gives CDR1 LNHDA, CDR2 SQIVND (reference sequence). The CDR3 totals 15 residues. Sequencing was performed on PBMCs. The J gene is TRBJ2-2, the V gene TRBV19, with a weak D call TRBD2 (5 bases). The TCR originated in a man between 50 and 59 years old in good health and CMV-seronegative. In nucleotides, the CDR3 is TGTGCTTCACAAGAGATGGGGAGGAACACCGGGGAGCTGTTTTTT. It is translated as CASQEMGRNTGELFF.